Each of the 3 T cell receptor beta chains below was sequenced from the same sample in a study of blood T cells in healthy people across ages. A sample-barcoded 5' primer and a J-beta primer mix were used in a second PCR of roughly 6 to 11 cycles. MiXCR, applied by TCRdb to the 5' RACE reads, yields one record per CDR3 protein. The data show around 620,000 distinct CDR3 sequences, approximately 27% seen once. The sequenced material came from blood. These receptors were collected from a woman aged 70-85 years in good health.

This clonotype has more than one count but fewer than ten. This sequence joins TRBV4-1 and TRBJ1-3; maybe TRBD1 (5 bases). The CDR3 extends over 15 amino acids. CDR1 MGHRA and CDR2 YSYEKL come from the germline V gene. V was cut by 5 bases and J by 4 bases, with 15 bases left in between. CDR3 amino acids: CASSRAPGSGNTIYF. The CDR3 nucleotides are TGCGCCAGCAGCAGAGCCCCAGGGTCCGGAAACACCATATATTTT.

A remark on this clonotype: Sequence at one end of the junction differs from germline and may be a read error. The chain combines TRBV15 with TRBJ1-5, with D maybe TRBD1 (6 bases). The CDR3 loop spans 15 amino acids. Germline V gene data show CDR1 as LNHNV and CDR2 as YYDKDF (reference sequence). The CDR3 DNA is TGTGCCACCAGCAGAGATCCACAGGGCAAACAGCCCCAGCATTTT. Translation: CATSRDPQGKQPQHF.

This clonotype turned up a few times. The V gene is TRBV24-1, the J gene TRBJ2-6; D gene uncertain. The CDR3 covers 13 residues. The germline gives CDR1 KGHDR, CDR2 SFDVKD. CDR3 residues: CAISPSGANVLTF. The CDR3 DNA reads TGTGCTATTAGTCCTTCTGGGGCCAACGTCCTGACTTTC.